These T cell receptor beta chains were read from a single sample in a study of T-cell memory formation after mild COVID-19. TCRdb redid the calling of the 5' RACE reads with MiXCR, one entry per CDR3 protein. This repertoire shows about 500,000 distinct CDR3 sequences, about a fifth found once; its top ten account for under 15%. The specimen sequenced was PBMCs or a T cell subset sorted from them (not recorded which). The receptors originated from an adult woman who had mild COVID-19 (a few samples of this study predate the infection). Cell type and time point are not known. Each CDR3 is given with its conserved first and last residue. A D gene is named only where the DNA matches it firmly. Clone size is stated in some rows and not others, as once, few, many or a class when expanded.

cdr3_nt: TGCAGCGTTGTGGGCCTCACAGATACGCAGTATTTT
cdr3_aa: CSVVGLTDTQYF
d_call: .
clone_size: .
j_call: TRBJ2-3
v_call: TRBV29-1

cdr3_nt: TGCGCCAGCAGCTTGGGACTAGCGGGAGGGCGCTATGAGCAGTTCTTC
cdr3_aa: CASSLGLAGGRYEQFF
d_call: TRBD2
clone_size: .
j_call: TRBJ2-1
v_call: TRBV5-1

cdr3_nt: TGTGCCAGCAGCTGGGGACTAGCGGGGGCGGGAGAGACCCAGTACTTC
cdr3_aa: CASSWGLAGAGETQYF
d_call: TRBD2
clone_size: few
j_call: TRBJ2-5
v_call: TRBV7-8

cdr3_nt: TGTGCCAGCACCCAAGAGACCCAGTACTTC
cdr3_aa: CASTQETQYF
d_call: .
clone_size: many
j_call: TRBJ2-5
v_call: TRBV21-1

cdr3_nt: TGTGCCAGCAGTTTATTACTAGCGGGAAATGAGCAGTTCTTC
cdr3_aa: CASSLLLAGNEQFF
d_call: TRBD2
clone_size: few
j_call: TRBJ2-1
v_call: TRBV6-5

cdr3_nt: TGTGCCAGCAGCTACCGGGGCTTCGACGAGCAGTACTTC
cdr3_aa: CASSYRGFDEQYF
d_call: .
clone_size: few
j_call: TRBJ2-7
v_call: TRBV7-9

cdr3_nt: TGTGCCAGCAGCCGTCGACCAAACACCGGGGAGCTGTTTTTT
cdr3_aa: CASSRRPNTGELFF
d_call: .
clone_size: .
j_call: TRBJ2-2
v_call: TRBV6-4

cdr3_nt: TGTGCCAGCAGTTTGCCCCGTACAGGGGGCGACACAGATACGCAGTATTTT
cdr3_aa: CASSLPRTGGDTDTQYF
d_call: TRBD1
clone_size: few
j_call: TRBJ2-3
v_call: TRBV7-8

cdr3_nt: TGTGCCAGTAGTTCGAACAGGGGGAACACTGAAGCTTTCTTT
cdr3_aa: CASSSNRGNTEAFF
d_call: TRBD1
clone_size: .
j_call: TRBJ1-1
v_call: TRBV19

cdr3_nt: TGTGCCAGCAGCTCACGGGCACAAAACTATGGCTACACCTTC
cdr3_aa: CASSSRAQNYGYTF
d_call: .
clone_size: .
j_call: TRBJ1-2
v_call: TRBV7-9

cdr3_nt: TGTGCCAGCTCCCCAGGCAGACAGGGCAAGCAGTACTTC
cdr3_aa: CASSPGRQGKQYF
d_call: TRBD1
clone_size: .
j_call: TRBJ2-7
v_call: TRBV18

cdr3_nt: TGTGCCACCAGCAGCGGGACAGGGGACCATCTTATCGATGAGCAGTTCTTC
cdr3_aa: CATSSGTGDHLIDEQFF
d_call: TRBD1
clone_size: few
j_call: TRBJ2-1
v_call: TRBV15

cdr3_nt: TGCAGTGCATTGACTAATGAAAAACTGTTTTTT
cdr3_aa: CSALTNEKLFF
d_call: .
clone_size: few
j_call: TRBJ1-4
v_call: TRBV20-1

cdr3_nt: TGCGCCAGCAGCTTGCAGTCTAGCGGGGGGCCGGTATACGAGCAGTACTTC
cdr3_aa: CASSLQSSGGPVYEQYF
d_call: TRBD2
clone_size: .
j_call: TRBJ2-7
v_call: TRBV5-1

cdr3_nt: TGTGCCAGCTCACCCGGACAGGACTTCTATGGCTACACCTTC
cdr3_aa: CASSPGQDFYGYTF
d_call: TRBD1
clone_size: .
j_call: TRBJ1-2
v_call: TRBV18

cdr3_nt: TGTGCCAGCAGCCAAAGACCGGGGGTCGATGAGCAGTTCTTC
cdr3_aa: CASSQRPGVDEQFF
d_call: .
clone_size: once
j_call: TRBJ2-1
v_call: TRBV4-2

cdr3_nt: TGTGCCAGCAGCTTATACACAGGGGGAATGAACACTGAAGCTTTCTTT
cdr3_aa: CASSLYTGGMNTEAFF
d_call: TRBD1
clone_size: few
j_call: TRBJ1-1
v_call: TRBV7-6

cdr3_nt: TGCAGTGCTAGCCACCTAAACACCGGGGAGCTGTTTTTT
cdr3_aa: CSASHLNTGELFF
d_call: .
clone_size: .
j_call: TRBJ2-2
v_call: TRBV20-1

cdr3_nt: TGTGCCAGCAGCTTAGAAGTAGCGCCCTCCTACGAGCAGTACTTC
cdr3_aa: CASSLEVAPSYEQYF
d_call: .
clone_size: .
j_call: TRBJ2-7
v_call: TRBV11-2

cdr3_nt: TGTGCCAGCAGCTCCCCGCGGGGCTCGGGAGGCGAGCAGTACTTC
cdr3_aa: CASSSPRGSGGEQYF
d_call: TRBD2
clone_size: few
j_call: TRBJ2-7
v_call: TRBV7-6

cdr3_nt: TGTGCCAGCAGCTTCACGGCGCGGCTAGCGGGAGACAATGAGCAGTTCTTC
cdr3_aa: CASSFTARLAGDNEQFF
d_call: TRBD2
clone_size: .
j_call: TRBJ2-1
v_call: TRBV7-9

cdr3_nt: TGTGCCAGCTCCTCTGGGACGCCCCGAATGAACACTGAAGCTTTCTTT
cdr3_aa: CASSSGTPRMNTEAFF
d_call: .
clone_size: .
j_call: TRBJ1-1
v_call: TRBV18

cdr3_nt: TGCGCCAGCAGCTTGTGGACTAGCGGGTCTACAGATACGCAGTATTTT
cdr3_aa: CASSLWTSGSTDTQYF
d_call: TRBD2
clone_size: few
j_call: TRBJ2-3
v_call: TRBV5-1

cdr3_nt: TGTGCCAGTACCGAGACGTACCGGGGTAGATCTGGAAACACCATATATTTT
cdr3_aa: CASTETYRGRSGNTIYF
d_call: .
clone_size: .
j_call: TRBJ1-3
v_call: TRBV19

cdr3_nt: TGTGCCAGCAGTGAAATGTACGAGCAGTACTTC
cdr3_aa: CASSEMYEQYF
d_call: .
clone_size: .
j_call: TRBJ2-7
v_call: TRBV2

cdr3_nt: TGTGCCAGCAGTGACAGGTCGACGTGGTCCGGAAACACTGAAGCTTTCTTT
cdr3_aa: CASSDRSTWSGNTEAFF
d_call: .
clone_size: few
j_call: TRBJ1-1
v_call: TRBV9

cdr3_nt: TGTGCCAGCAGCATCTGGACAGGCGGGGGTAATGAAAAACTGTTTTTT
cdr3_aa: CASSIWTGGGNEKLFF
d_call: TRBD1
clone_size: .
j_call: TRBJ1-4
v_call: TRBV9

cdr3_nt: TGCGCCAGCAGCTTGGCCCACCCGGGACTAGCCTCCAATGAGCAGTTCTTC
cdr3_aa: CASSLAHPGLASNEQFF
d_call: TRBD2
clone_size: many
j_call: TRBJ2-1
v_call: TRBV5-1

cdr3_nt: TGTGCCAGCAGCTCGTCTAGCGGGGGCACAGATACGCAGTATTTT
cdr3_aa: CASSSSSGGTDTQYF
d_call: .
clone_size: few
j_call: TRBJ2-3
v_call: TRBV21-1

cdr3_nt: TGCAGTGCTAGAGCCAGGGGGATAAGCAATCAGCCCCAGCATTTT
cdr3_aa: CSARARGISNQPQHF
d_call: TRBD1
clone_size: .
j_call: TRBJ1-5
v_call: TRBV20-1

cdr3_nt: TGTGCCAGCAGTTTGCAGGGTCAATATGGCTACACCTTC
cdr3_aa: CASSLQGQYGYTF
d_call: .
clone_size: .
j_call: TRBJ1-2
v_call: TRBV27